The 5 T cell receptor beta chains presented below share a single source sample, sequenced in a study of graft-versus-host responses after intestinal transplantation. The antigens for these receptors are not known. Assay used: immunoSEQ multiplex PCR; TCRdb lists only in-frame clones, some missing. This sample has 30,000 or so clones, with approximately 80% found just once. The source material was unstimulated CD8+ T cells sorted from spleen or lymph node cells, sampled before intestinal transplant. All receptors come from a human donor who received an intestinal transplant.

The rearrangement uses TRBV11-2 and TRBJ1-6, with 7 bases that match TRBD1. The ends lost 4 bases at V and 8 bases at J; junction bases unmatched: 14. CDR1 is SGHAT, CDR2 FQNNGV, per germline. There are 17 residues in the CDR3. CDR3 nucleotide sequence: TGTGCCAGCAGCTCAGGACAGGAGGGATGGAACTATTCACCCCTCCACTTT. Protein sequence: CASSSGQEGWNYSPLHF.

The chain links TRBV5-4 to TRBJ1-1; no definite D call. The CDR3 runs to 14 residues. The V gene's germline CDR1 is SGHNT and CDR2 YYREEE (reference sequence). V was trimmed by 4 bases and J by 6 bases, leaving 16 bases between them. The CDR3 DNA follows: TGTGCCAGCAGCATTAGCAAGATCTCAGCTGAAGCTTTCTTT. It specifies CASSISKISAEAFF.

The chain links TRBV18 to TRBJ2-1; D might be TRBD1 (6 bases). Trimming cost V 5 bases and J 5 bases, with 13 bases left between them. Per the germline V gene, CDR1 is KGHSH and CDR2 is LQKENI. This CDR3 region has 14 residues. CDR3 amino acids: CASSRTAADNEQFF. The CDR3 DNA reads as TGTGCCAGCTCAAGGACAGCGGCGGACAATGAGCAGTTCTTC.

The chain uses TRBV4-1 and TRBJ2-2; D might be TRBD1 (5 bases). Trimming left V 3 bases short and J 2 bases short, with 10 bases between. Germline loops: CDR1 MGHRA, CDR2 YSYEKL. The CDR3 totals 15 residues. The CDR3 loop reads CASSHLQVNTGELFF. CDR3 DNA: TGCGCCAGCAGCCACCTACAGGTTAACACCGGGGAGCTGTTTTTT.

The rearrangement uses TRBV27 and TRBJ1-2; TRBD1 agrees at 12 bases. This CDR3 is 16 amino acids long. V shed 4 bases, J shed 7 bases, and the junction held 10 bases outside the gene matches. Per germline, CDR1 MNHEY and CDR2 SMNVEV (reference sequence). The CDR3 DNA is TGTGCCAGCAGTTGGGGGACAGGGGGCTTTGGTGCTGGCTACACCTTC. Residues: CASSWGTGGFGAGYTF.